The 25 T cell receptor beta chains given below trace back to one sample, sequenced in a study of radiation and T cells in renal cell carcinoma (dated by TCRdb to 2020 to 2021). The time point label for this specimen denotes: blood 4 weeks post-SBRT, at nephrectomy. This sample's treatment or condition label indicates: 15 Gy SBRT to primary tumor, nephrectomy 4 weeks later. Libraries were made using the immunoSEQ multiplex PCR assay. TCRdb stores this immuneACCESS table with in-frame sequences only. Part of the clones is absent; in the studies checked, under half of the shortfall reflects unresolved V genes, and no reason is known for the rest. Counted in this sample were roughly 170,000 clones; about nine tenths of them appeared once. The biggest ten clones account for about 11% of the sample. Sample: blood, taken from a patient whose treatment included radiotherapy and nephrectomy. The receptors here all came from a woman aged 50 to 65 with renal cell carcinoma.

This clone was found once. The CDR3 nucleotides are TGCGCCAGCAGCTCTTCAGGGTCAGATGAAGCTTTCTTT. This codes for CASSSSGSDEAFF. J is TRBJ1-1 and V is TRBV5-1; TRBD1 is a possible D gene (5 bases). The CDR3 is 13 residues long. Trimming stripped 3 bases from V and 7 bases from J, with 13 bases between. Germline V lookup: CDR1 SGHRS, CDR2 YFSETQ.

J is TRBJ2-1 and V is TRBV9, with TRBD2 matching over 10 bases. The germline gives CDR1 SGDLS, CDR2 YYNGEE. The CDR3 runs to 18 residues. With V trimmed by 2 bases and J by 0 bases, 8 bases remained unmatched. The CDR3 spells CASSVASGGLSSYNEQFF. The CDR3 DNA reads TGTGCCAGCAGCGTGGCTAGCGGGGGTCTAAGCTCCTACAATGAGCAGTTCTTC.

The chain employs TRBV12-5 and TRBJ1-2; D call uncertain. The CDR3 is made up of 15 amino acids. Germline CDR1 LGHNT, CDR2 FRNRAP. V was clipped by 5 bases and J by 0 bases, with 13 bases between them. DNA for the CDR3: TGTGCTAGTGGTCAAAGGACCGACTCTAACTATGGCTACACCTTC. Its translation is CASGQRTDSNYGYTF.

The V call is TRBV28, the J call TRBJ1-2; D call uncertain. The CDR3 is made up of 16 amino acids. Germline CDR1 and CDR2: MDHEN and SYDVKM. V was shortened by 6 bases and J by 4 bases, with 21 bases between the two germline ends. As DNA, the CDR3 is TGTGCCAGCAGCAGTAGATTAACCCGAGGATTCTATGGCTACACCTTC. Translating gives CASSSRLTRGFYGYTF.

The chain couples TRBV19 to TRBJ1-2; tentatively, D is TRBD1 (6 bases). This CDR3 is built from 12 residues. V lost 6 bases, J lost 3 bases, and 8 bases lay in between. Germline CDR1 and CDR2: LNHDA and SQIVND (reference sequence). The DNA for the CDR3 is TGTGCCAGTAGCTGGACAGACTATGGCTACACCTTC. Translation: CASSWTDYGYTF.

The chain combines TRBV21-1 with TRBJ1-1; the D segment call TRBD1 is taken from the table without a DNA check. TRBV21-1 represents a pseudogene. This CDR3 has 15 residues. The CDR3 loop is CASSKGGAIRTEAFF. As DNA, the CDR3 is TGTGCCAGCAGCAAAGGGGGCGCGATTCGAACTGAAGCTTTCTTT.

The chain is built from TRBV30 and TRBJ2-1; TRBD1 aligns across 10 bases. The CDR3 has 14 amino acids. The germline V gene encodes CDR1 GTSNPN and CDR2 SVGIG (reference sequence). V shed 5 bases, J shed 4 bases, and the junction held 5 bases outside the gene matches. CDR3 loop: CAWAGTGAYNEQFF. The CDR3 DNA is TGTGCCTGGGCAGGGACAGGGGCATACAATGAGCAGTTCTTC.

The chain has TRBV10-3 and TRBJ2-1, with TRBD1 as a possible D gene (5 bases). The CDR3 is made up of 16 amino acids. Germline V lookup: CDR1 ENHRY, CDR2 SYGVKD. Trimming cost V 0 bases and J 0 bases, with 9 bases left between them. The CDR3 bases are TGTGCCATCAGTGAGTCGGGGCGGAGCTCCTACAATGAGCAGTTCTTC. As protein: CAISESGRSSYNEQFF.

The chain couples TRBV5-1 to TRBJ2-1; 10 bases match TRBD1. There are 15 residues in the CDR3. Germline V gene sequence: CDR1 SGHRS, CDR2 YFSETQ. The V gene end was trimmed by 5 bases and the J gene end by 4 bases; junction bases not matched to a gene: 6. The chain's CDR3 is CASRGPGQGYNEQFF. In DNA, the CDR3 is TGCGCCAGCAGAGGCCCGGGACAGGGGTACAATGAGCAGTTCTTC.

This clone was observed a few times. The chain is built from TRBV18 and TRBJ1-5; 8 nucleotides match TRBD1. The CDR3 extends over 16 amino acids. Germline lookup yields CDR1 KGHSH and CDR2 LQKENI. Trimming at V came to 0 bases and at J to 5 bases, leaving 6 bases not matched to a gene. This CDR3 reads CASSPPGNRGDQPQHF. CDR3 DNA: TGTGCCAGCTCACCACCGGGTAACAGGGGGGATCAGCCCCAGCATTTT.

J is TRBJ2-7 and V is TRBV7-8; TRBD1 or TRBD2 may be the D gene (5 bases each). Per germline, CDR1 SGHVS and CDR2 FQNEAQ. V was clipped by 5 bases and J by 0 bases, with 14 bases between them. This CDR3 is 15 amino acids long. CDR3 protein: CASSGRTGPSYEQYF. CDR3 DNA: TGTGCCAGCAGCGGGCGGACGGGACCCTCCTACGAGCAGTACTTC.

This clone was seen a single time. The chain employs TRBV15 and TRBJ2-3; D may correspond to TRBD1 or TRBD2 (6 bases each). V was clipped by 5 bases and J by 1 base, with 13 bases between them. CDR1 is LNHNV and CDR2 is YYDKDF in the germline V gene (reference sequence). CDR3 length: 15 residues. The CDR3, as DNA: TGTGCCACCAGCGGGGGGAGACAGGGCACAGATACGCAGTATTTT. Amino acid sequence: CATSGGRQGTDTQYF.

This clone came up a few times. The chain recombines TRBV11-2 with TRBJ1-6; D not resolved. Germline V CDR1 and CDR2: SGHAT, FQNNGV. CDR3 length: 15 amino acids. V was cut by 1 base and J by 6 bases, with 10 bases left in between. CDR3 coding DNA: TGTGCCAGCAGCTTAGGTAGAACTTCTAATTCACCCCTCCACTTT. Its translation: CASSLGRTSNSPLHF.

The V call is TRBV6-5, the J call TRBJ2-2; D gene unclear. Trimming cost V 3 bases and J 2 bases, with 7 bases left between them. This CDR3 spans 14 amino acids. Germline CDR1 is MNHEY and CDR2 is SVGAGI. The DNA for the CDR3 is TGTGCCAGCAGTTATTCGGACAACACCGGGGAGCTGTTTTTT. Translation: CASSYSDNTGELFF.

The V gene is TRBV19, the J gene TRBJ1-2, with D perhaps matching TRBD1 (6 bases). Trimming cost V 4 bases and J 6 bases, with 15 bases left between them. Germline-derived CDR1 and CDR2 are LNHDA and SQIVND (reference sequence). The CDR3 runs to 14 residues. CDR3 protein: CASSRQEIPDGYTF. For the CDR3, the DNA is TGTGCCAGTAGTAGACAGGAGATACCGGATGGCTACACCTTC.

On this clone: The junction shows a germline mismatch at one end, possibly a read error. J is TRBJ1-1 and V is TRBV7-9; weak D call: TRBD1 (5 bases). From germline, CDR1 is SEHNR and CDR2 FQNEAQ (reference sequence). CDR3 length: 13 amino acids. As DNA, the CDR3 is TGTGCCAGCAGCCCAGGGACCCCGCCATCGGTCTTTTTT. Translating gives CASSPGTPPSVFF.

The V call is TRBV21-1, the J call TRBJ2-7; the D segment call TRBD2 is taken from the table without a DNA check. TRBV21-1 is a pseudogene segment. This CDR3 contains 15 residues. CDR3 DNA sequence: TGTGCCAGCAGCAACACCGGGACTTCTAGCTACGAGCAGTACTTC. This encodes CASSNTGTSSYEQYF.

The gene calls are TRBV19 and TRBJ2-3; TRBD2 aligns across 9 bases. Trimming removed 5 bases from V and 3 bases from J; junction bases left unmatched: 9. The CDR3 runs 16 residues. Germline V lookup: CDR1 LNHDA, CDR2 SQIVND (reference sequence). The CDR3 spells CASSPPGLARTDTQYF. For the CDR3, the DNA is TGTGCCAGTAGTCCTCCGGGACTAGCTAGGACAGATACGCAGTATTTT.

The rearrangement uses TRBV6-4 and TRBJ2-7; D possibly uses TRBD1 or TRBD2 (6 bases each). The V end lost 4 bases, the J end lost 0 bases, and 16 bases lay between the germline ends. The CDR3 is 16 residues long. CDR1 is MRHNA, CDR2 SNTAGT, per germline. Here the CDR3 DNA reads TGTGCCAGCAGTGGATTTAGGGGGGCCAGCTCCTACGAGCAGTACTTC. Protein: CASSGFRGASSYEQYF.

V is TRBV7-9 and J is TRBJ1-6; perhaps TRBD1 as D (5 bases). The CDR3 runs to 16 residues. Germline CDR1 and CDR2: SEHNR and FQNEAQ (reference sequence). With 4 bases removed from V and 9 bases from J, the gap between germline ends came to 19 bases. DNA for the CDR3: TGTGCCAGCAGCTCCCCGACGCCGGGGGAAGGTTCACCCCTCCACTTT. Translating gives CASSSPTPGEGSPLHF. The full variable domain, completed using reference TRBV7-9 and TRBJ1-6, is DTGVSQNPRHKITKRGQNVTFRCDPISEHNRLYWYRQTLGQGPEFLTYFQNEAQLEKSRLLSDRFSAERPKGSFSTLEIQRTEQGDSAMYLCASSSPTPGEGSPLHFGNGTRLTVT.

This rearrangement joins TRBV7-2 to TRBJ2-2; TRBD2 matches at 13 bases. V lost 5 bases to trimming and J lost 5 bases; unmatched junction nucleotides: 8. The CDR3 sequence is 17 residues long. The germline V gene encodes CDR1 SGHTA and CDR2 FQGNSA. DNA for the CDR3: TGTGCCAGCAGCGGACCGGGACTAGCGGGGACAACCGGGGAGCTGTTTTTT. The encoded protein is CASSGPGLAGTTGELFF.

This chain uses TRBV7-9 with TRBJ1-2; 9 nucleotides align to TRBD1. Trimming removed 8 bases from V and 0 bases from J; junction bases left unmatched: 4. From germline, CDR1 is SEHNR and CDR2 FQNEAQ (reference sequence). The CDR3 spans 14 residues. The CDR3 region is CASGTGGSNYGYTF. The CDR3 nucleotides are TGTGCCAGCGGAACAGGGGGCTCTAACTATGGCTACACCTTC.

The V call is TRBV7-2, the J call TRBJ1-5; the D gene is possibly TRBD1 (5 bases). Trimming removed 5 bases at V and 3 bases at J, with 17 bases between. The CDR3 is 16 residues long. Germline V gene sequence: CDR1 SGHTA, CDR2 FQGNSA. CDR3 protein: CASSPMGLGINQPQHF. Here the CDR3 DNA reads TGTGCCAGCAGCCCGATGGGGCTGGGCATCAATCAGCCCCAGCATTTT.

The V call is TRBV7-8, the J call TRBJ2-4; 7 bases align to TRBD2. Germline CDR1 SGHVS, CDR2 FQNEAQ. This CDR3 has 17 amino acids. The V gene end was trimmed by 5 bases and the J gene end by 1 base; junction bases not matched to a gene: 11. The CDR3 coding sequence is TGTGCCAGCAGCCGCCGTTTAGGGGAGGGGGCCAAAAACATTCAGTACTTC. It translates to CASSRRLGEGAKNIQYF.

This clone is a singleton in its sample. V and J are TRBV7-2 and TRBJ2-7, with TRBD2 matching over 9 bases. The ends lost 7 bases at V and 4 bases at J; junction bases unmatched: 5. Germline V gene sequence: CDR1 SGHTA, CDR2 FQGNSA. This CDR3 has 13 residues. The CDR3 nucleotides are TGTGCCAGCACATATCTAGCGGGGTACGAGCAGTACTTC. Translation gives CASTYLAGYEQYF.